Listed below are T cell receptor beta chains from one sample, sequenced in a study of cytomegalovirus exposure and HLA in healthy donors. Measured with immunoSEQ multiplex PCR; TCRdb has only the in-frame clones, and not every one. The table records tens of thousands of clones, about 66% of them present only once. The sample consisted of PBMCs. Source of these receptors: a boy under 18 in good health and CMV-seropositive. CDR3s include the opening cysteine and the closing phenylalanine or tryptophan. A D gene is named only where the DNA matches it firmly. For some rows the clone size is stated as once, few or many, or as a class when expanded; others skip it.

j_call d_call cdr3_length v_call clone_size cdr3_nt cdr3_aa
TRBJ2-7 NA 14 TRBV10-2 NA TGCGCCAGCAGTGAGATGGGGGGGCCGGACGAGCAGTACTTC CASSEMGGPDEQYF
TRBJ2-3 TRBD2 15 TRBV5-1 few TGCGCCAGCAGCTGGCCGACAACTAGCGGGGGGGGCAGGGATTTT CASSWPTTSGGGRDF
TRBJ2-3 TRBD2 14 TRBV2 NA TGTGCCAGCAGTGATCGCGGGAGATCAGATACGCAGTATTTT CASSDRGRSDTQYF
TRBJ1-1 TRBD1 14 TRBV7-9 NA TGTGCCAGCAGCCACCGGACAGGGGGCACTGAAGCTTTCTTT CASSHRTGGTEAFF
TRBJ2-3 TRBD2 16 TRBV15 few TGTGCCACCAGCAAAGAGGCGGGCGGGGGGGCAGATACGCAGTATTTT CATSKEAGGGADTQYF
TRBJ2-5 NA 13 TRBV7-3 NA TGTGCCAGCAGCTCACAGAACCAAGAGACCCAGTACTTC CASSSQNQETQYF
TRBJ1-2 TRBD1 15 TRBV6-5 few TGTGCCAGCAGTTCCGGACAGGGATCTAACTATGGCTACACCTTC CASSSGQGSNYGYTF
TRBJ1-3 TRBD1 14 TRBV7-9 NA TGTGCCAGCAGCTCGGACAGGGGAGGAAACACCATATATTTT CASSSDRGGNTIYF
TRBJ2-3 NA 14 TRBV5-1 NA TGCGCCAGCAGCTTCAACAGGGTTCCGGATACGCAGTATTTT CASSFNRVPDTQYF
TRBJ2-2 TRBD2 16 TRBV19 NA TGTGCCAGTAGCCTGCGGGGGGGCCAGTACACCGGGGAGCTGTTTTTT CASSLRGGQYTGELFF
TRBJ1-2 NA 10 TRBV29-1 NA TGCAGCGTAGAGGGCTGGGGCTACACCTTC CSVEGWGYTF
TRBJ1-6 TRBD1 14 TRBV19 NA TGTGCCAGTAGCCGTGACAGGGACCGGTCACCCCTCCACTTT CASSRDRDRSPLHF
TRBJ2-5 TRBD1 12 TRBV29-1 NA TGCAGCGTCAGGGACAGTCAAGAGACCCAGTACTTC CSVRDSQETQYF
TRBJ1-3 NA 14 TRBV5-1 NA TGCGCCAGCAGCTTGGCAGGGTCTGGAAACACCATATATTTT CASSLAGSGNTIYF
TRBJ2-3 TRBD2 16 TRBV7-9 NA TGTGCCAGCAGCTTATTACTAGCGGGAGAGGGGGATACGCAGTATTTT CASSLLLAGEGDTQYF
TRBJ2-7 NA 14 TRBV6-6 NA TGTGCCAGCAGCCCTGGGGAGCGGGCTAACGAGCAGTACTTC CASSPGERANEQYF
TRBJ1-1 NA 15 TRBV19 NA TGTGCCAGTAGCAGATTTACAACAGGGAACACTGAAGCTTTCTTT CASSRFTTGNTEAFF
TRBJ2-7 TRBD2 15 TRBV5-6 few TGTGCCAGCAGCTTAGTACGGACTAGCGGGTACGAGCAGTACTTC CASSLVRTSGYEQYF
TRBJ1-1 NA 14 TRBV5-1 NA TGCGCCAGCAGCTTCGCGGGACGGGACACTGAAGCTTTCTTT CASSFAGRDTEAFF
TRBJ1-5 NA 15 TRBV19 NA TGTGCCAGTATGAGGGACAAATATAGCAATCAGCCCCAGCATTTT CASMRDKYSNQPQHF
TRBJ2-1 TRBD1 16 TRBV5-1 NA TGCGCCAGCAGCTTAGGGACAGGAATCATTCCCAATGAGCAGTTCTTC CASSLGTGIIPNEQFF
TRBJ1-1 TRBD1 17 TRBV5-6 NA TGTGCCAGCAGCCTTATGTTACAGGGGCCCTTGAACACTGAAGCTTTCTTT CASSLMLQGPLNTEAFF
TRBJ2-7 NA 13 TRBV30 once TGTGCCTGGAGCTCTAGCTACTCCTACGAGCAGTACTTC CAWSSSYSYEQYF
TRBJ2-1 TRBD2 18 TRBV27 NA TGTGCCAGCAGTTTTGGGACTAGCGGGGCGGGATACTACAATGAGCAGTTCTTC CASSFGTSGAGYYNEQFF
TRBJ2-3 NA 16 TRBV9 NA TGTGCCAGCAGCTCTCGATCCATTAAAGAGGGAGATACGCAGTATTTT CASSSRSIKEGDTQYF
TRBJ2-3 TRBD2 15 TRBV5-1 NA TGCGCCAGCGTAGCGGGGGGATTTAGCACAGATACGCAGTATTTT CASVAGGFSTDTQYF
TRBJ1-5 TRBD1 16 TRBV29-1 NA TGCAGCGTCCAAACGACAGGGGGCGAGAGCAATCAGCCCCAGCATTTT CSVQTTGGESNQPQHF
TRBJ2-2 NA 14 TRBV18 NA TGTGCCAGCTCCCCAGCACAGAACACCGGGGAGCTGTTTTTT CASSPAQNTGELFF
TRBJ2-1 NA 12 TRBV29-1 few TGCAGCGGACAGGCGAACTACAATGAGCAGTTCTTC CSGQANYNEQFF
TRBJ2-2 NA 16 TRBV6-1 few TGTGCCAGCAGTGAAGCCGTCAGGGTGAGCACCGGGGAGCTGTTTTTT CASSEAVRVSTGELFF
TRBJ1-1 NA 14 TRBV10-1 NA TGCGCCAGCAGTCCTGACAGCTCCTACACTGAAGCTTTCTTT CASSPDSSYTEAFF
TRBJ2-7 TRBD2 17 TRBV15 NA TGTGCCACCAGCATCACCCCTCCGGGACTAGCGACCTACGAGCAGTACTTC CATSITPPGLATYEQYF
TRBJ1-4 NA 14 TRBV5-8 NA TGTGCCAGCAGCTTGTCGATCGGAGTTGAAAAACTGTTTTTT CASSLSIGVEKLFF
TRBJ1-1 NA 15 TRBV13 NA TGTGCCAGCAGCCCCTGGTTGGAGGGAGGAACTGAAGCTTTCTTT CASSPWLEGGTEAFF
TRBJ1-2 NA 12 TRBV9 NA TGTGCCAGCAGCGAAGTTGGTGAGGGCTACCCCTTC CASSEVGEGYPF
TRBJ2-7 TRBD2 13 TRBV5-8 NA TGTGCCAGCAGCTGGGGACTAACTTACGAGCAGTACTTC CASSWGLTYEQYF
TRBJ2-1 TRBD2 16 TRBV7-9 NA TGTGCCAGCAGCTTAAGTCTAGCGGGATCCTACAATGAGCAGTTCTTC CASSLSLAGSYNEQFF
TRBJ1-2 TRBD1 12 TRBV29-1 NA TGCAGCGGGGGACGGACAGGCTATGGCTACACCTTC CSGGRTGYGYTF
TRBJ1-2 NA 15 TRBV5-1 NA TGCGCCAGCAGCTTGGGGCTTATCGGGGTGGATGGCTACACCTTC CASSLGLIGVDGYTF
TRBJ1-1 NA 15 TRBV9 NA TGTGCCAGCAGCGTCTCGACATCACCGAACACTGAAGCTTTCTTT CASSVSTSPNTEAFF
TRBJ2-7 NA 15 TRBV9 NA TGTGCCAGCAGCCCAGGGGCTAGCAGCTCCTACGAGCAGTACTTC CASSPGASSSYEQYF